The rows below give T cell receptor beta chains drawn from one sample of a study of blood T cell repertoires in COVID-19. Data came from immunoSEQ multiplex PCR; TCRdb stores just in-frame clones and leaves some out. Of about 200,000 clones listed, 70% to 90% are singletons. Sequenced: peripheral blood. The receptor source for this set is a man in his forties or fifties with COVID-19, enrolled during active disease. The CDR3 runs from the conserved cysteine through the conserved F or W. D genes are given only for firm matches. Not every row has a clone size; where given, it reads once, few, many or a size class.

J gene: TRBJ2-7
V gene: TRBV5-1
D gene: -
clone size: -
CDR3 protein: CASSLTGSSYEQYF
CDR3 DNA: TGCGCCAGCAGCTTGACAGGGAGCTCCTACGAGCAGTACTTC

J gene: TRBJ1-2
V gene: TRBV6-5
D gene: TRBD1
clone size: -
CDR3 protein: CASSRGTGENYGYTF
CDR3 DNA: TGTGCCAGCAGTCGGGGGACAGGGGAAAACTATGGCTACACCTTC

J gene: TRBJ2-7
V gene: TRBV6-5
D gene: TRBD2
clone size: -
CDR3 protein: CASSYTSGSSYEQYF
CDR3 DNA: TGTGCCAGCAGTTACACTAGCGGGAGTTCCTACGAGCAGTACTTC

J gene: TRBJ2-7
V gene: TRBV5-1
D gene: -
clone size: -
CDR3 protein: CASNRDNTYEQYF
CDR3 DNA: TGCGCCAGCAATAGGGACAACACCTACGAGCAGTACTTC

J gene: TRBJ2-5
V gene: TRBV9
D gene: TRBD2
clone size: -
CDR3 protein: CASSVGASGILETQYF
CDR3 DNA: TGTGCCAGCAGCGTAGGGGCTAGCGGGATTCTCGAGACCCAGTACTTC

J gene: TRBJ2-7
V gene: TRBV12-1
D gene: -
clone size: few
CDR3 protein: CASSSGLAGGFTYEQYF
CDR3 DNA: TGTGCCAGCAGCTCGGGACTAGCGGGGGGCTTTACCTACGAGCAGTACTTC

J gene: TRBJ2-3
V gene: TRBV28
D gene: -
clone size: -
CDR3 protein: CAWGSVGAGDTQYF
CDR3 DNA: TGTGCCTGGGGTTCGGTGGGGGCCGGAGATACGCAGTATTTT

J gene: TRBJ2-7
V gene: TRBV7-2
D gene: -
clone size: -
CDR3 protein: CASNDWEAYEQYF
CDR3 DNA: TGTGCCAGCAACGACTGGGAGGCATACGAGCAGTACTTC

J gene: TRBJ2-5
V gene: TRBV18
D gene: TRBD1
clone size: -
CDR3 protein: CASSSGQGETQYF
CDR3 DNA: TGTGCCAGCTCAAGCGGACAGGGAGAGACCCAGTACTTC

J gene: TRBJ1-1
V gene: TRBV2
D gene: -
clone size: -
CDR3 protein: CASSVRNTEAFF
CDR3 DNA: TGTGCCAGCAGTGTTAGGAACACTGAAGCTTTCTTT

J gene: TRBJ2-3
V gene: TRBV7-9
D gene: -
clone size: -
CDR3 protein: CASSIGKSTDTQYF
CDR3 DNA: TGTGCCAGCAGCATCGGGAAAAGCACAGATACGCAGTATTTT

J gene: TRBJ2-2
V gene: TRBV4-1
D gene: -
clone size: -
CDR3 protein: CASSLSGANTGELFF
CDR3 DNA: TGCGCCAGCAGCCTTAGCGGCGCGAACACCGGGGAGCTGTTTTTT

J gene: TRBJ1-1
V gene: TRBV9
D gene: -
clone size: -
CDR3 protein: CASSESPNTEAFF
CDR3 DNA: TGTGCCAGCAGCGAGAGTCCGAACACTGAAGCTTTCTTT

J gene: TRBJ1-2
V gene: TRBV11-2
D gene: -
clone size: few
CDR3 protein: CASSLSGYGRVGGYTF
CDR3 DNA: TGTGCCAGCAGCTTATCGGGCTACGGCAGGGTTGGTGGCTACACCTTC

J gene: TRBJ1-2
V gene: TRBV6-1
D gene: -
clone size: -
CDR3 protein: CASRLLMGVYGYTF
CDR3 DNA: TGTGCCAGCAGACTCCTCATGGGAGTCTATGGCTACACCTTC

J gene: TRBJ2-7
V gene: TRBV10-3
D gene: TRBD1
clone size: -
CDR3 protein: CAISDTGQGYEQYF
CDR3 DNA: TGTGCCATCAGTGATACGGGACAGGGCTACGAGCAGTACTTC

J gene: TRBJ2-1
V gene: TRBV6-4
D gene: TRBD1
clone size: -
CDR3 protein: CASSDSGTGNNEQFF
CDR3 DNA: TGTGCCAGCAGTGACTCTGGGACAGGGAACAATGAGCAGTTCTTC

J gene: TRBJ2-2
V gene: TRBV7-2
D gene: -
clone size: -
CDR3 protein: CASSSGGWDTGELFF
CDR3 DNA: TGTGCCAGCAGCTCAGGGGGGTGGGACACCGGGGAGCTGTTTTTT

J gene: TRBJ2-7
V gene: TRBV5-1
D gene: TRBD1
clone size: -
CDR3 protein: CASSSSGTGFLSSYEQYF
CDR3 DNA: TGCGCCAGCAGCTCTTCCGGGACAGGCTTCCTAAGCTCCTACGAGCAGTACTTC

J gene: TRBJ2-7
V gene: TRBV28
D gene: -
clone size: -
CDR3 protein: CASSFPSAGKVHEQYF
CDR3 DNA: TGTGCCAGCAGTTTCCCTTCGGCGGGAAAGGTGCACGAGCAGTACTTC

J gene: TRBJ1-6
V gene: TRBV2
D gene: TRBD1
clone size: -
CDR3 protein: CASSEFTGGDSPLHF
CDR3 DNA: TGTGCCAGCAGTGAGTTTACAGGGGGGGATTCACCCCTCCACTTT

J gene: TRBJ1-5
V gene: TRBV19
D gene: TRBD1
clone size: many
CDR3 protein: CASSTPNRGTSQPQHF
CDR3 DNA: TGTGCCAGTAGTACTCCCAACAGGGGGACCAGTCAGCCCCAGCATTTT

J gene: TRBJ1-2
V gene: TRBV19
D gene: -
clone size: -
CDR3 protein: CASSAAGGGPNYGYTF
CDR3 DNA: TGTGCCAGTAGTGCCGCGGGGGGGGGCCCTAACTATGGCTACACCTTC

J gene: TRBJ2-5
V gene: TRBV3-1/TRBV3-2
D gene: TRBD1
clone size: -
CDR3 protein: CASSFGQGQTQYF
CDR3 DNA: TGTGCCAGCAGTTTCGGACAGGGCCAGACCCAGTACTTC

J gene: TRBJ2-7
V gene: TRBV2
D gene: -
clone size: -
CDR3 protein: CASSEALVARQYF
CDR3 DNA: TGTGCCAGCAGTGAAGCACTTGTCGCGCGGCAGTACTTC

J gene: TRBJ1-6
V gene: TRBV15
D gene: -
clone size: -
CDR3 protein: CATSRDRLSSYNSPLHF
CDR3 DNA: TGTGCCACCAGCAGAGATCGCCTGAGCTCCTATAATTCACCCCTCCACTTT

J gene: TRBJ2-2
V gene: TRBV7-6
D gene: TRBD2
clone size: -
CDR3 protein: CASSLAAGGPAGELFF
CDR3 DNA: TGTGCCAGCAGCTTAGCTGCGGGAGGGCCGGCGGGGGAGCTGTTTTTT

J gene: TRBJ2-7
V gene: TRBV11-1
D gene: -
clone size: once
CDR3 protein: CASSLSQDGAYEQYF
CDR3 DNA: TGTGCCAGCAGCTTATCCCAAGACGGAGCCTACGAGCAGTACTTC

J gene: TRBJ1-2
V gene: TRBV11-2
D gene: TRBD1
clone size: -
CDR3 protein: CASSYGTGTSNYGYTF
CDR3 DNA: TGTGCCAGCAGTTACGGGACAGGTACTTCTAACTATGGCTACACCTTC